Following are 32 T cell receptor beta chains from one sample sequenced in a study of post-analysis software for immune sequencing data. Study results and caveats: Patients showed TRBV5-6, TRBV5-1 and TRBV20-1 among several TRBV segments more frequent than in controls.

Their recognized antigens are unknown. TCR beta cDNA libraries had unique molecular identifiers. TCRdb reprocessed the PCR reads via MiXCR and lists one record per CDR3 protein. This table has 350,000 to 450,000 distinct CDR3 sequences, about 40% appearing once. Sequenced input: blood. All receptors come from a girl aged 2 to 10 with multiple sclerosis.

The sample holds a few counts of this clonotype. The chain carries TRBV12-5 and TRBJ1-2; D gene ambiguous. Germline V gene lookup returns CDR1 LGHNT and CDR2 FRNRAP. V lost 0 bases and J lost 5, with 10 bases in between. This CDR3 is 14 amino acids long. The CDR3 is CASGLVPDVYGYTF. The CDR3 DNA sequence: TGTGCTAGTGGTTTGGTACCCGACGTTTATGGCTACACCTTC.

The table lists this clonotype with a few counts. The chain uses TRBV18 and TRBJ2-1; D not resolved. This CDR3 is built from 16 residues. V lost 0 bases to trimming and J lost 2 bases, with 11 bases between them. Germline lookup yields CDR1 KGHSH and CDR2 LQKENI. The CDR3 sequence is CASSPPNPAPYNEQFF. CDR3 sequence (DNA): TGTGCCAGCTCACCACCGAACCCCGCCCCCTACAATGAGCAGTTCTTC.

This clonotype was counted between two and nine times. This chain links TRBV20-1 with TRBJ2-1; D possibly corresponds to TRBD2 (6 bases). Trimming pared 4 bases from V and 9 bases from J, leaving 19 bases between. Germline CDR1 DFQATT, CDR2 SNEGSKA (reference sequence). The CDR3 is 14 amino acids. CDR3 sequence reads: CSAKSPASAVEQFF. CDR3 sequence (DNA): TGCAGTGCTAAAAGCCCCGCTAGCGCGGTTGAGCAGTTCTTC.

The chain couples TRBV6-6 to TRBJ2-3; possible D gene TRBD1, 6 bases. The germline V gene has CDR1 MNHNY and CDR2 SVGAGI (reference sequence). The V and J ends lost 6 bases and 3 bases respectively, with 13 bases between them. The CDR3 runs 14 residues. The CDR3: CASRTGFGTDTQYF. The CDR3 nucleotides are TGTGCCAGCAGAACAGGGTTTGGGACAGATACGCAGTATTTT.

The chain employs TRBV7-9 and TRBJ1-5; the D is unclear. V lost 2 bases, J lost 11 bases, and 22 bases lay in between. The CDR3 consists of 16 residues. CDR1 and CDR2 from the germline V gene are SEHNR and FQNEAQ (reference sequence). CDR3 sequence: CASSLYIGPDMPAQHF. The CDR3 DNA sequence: TGTGCCAGCAGCTTATACATCGGGCCTGACATGCCGGCCCAGCATTTT.

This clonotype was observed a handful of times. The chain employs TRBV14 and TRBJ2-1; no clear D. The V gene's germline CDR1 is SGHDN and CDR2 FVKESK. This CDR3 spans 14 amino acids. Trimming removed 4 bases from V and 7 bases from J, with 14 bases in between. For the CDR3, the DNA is TGTGCCAGCAGCCCCTCCCCGGTGGGGAATGAGCAGTTCTTC. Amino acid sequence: CASSPSPVGNEQFF.

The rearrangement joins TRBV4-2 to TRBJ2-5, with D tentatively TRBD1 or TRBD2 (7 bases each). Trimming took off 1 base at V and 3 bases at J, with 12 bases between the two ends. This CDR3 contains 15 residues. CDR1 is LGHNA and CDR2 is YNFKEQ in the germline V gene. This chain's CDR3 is CASSQVQGREETQYF. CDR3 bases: TGTGCCAGCAGCCAAGTACAGGGGAGGGAAGAGACCCAGTACTTC.

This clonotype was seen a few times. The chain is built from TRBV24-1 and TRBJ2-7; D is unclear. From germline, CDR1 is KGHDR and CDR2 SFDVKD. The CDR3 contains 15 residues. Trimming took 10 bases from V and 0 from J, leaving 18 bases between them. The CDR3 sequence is CATRSATSSSYEQYF. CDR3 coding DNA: TGTGCCACTCGATCAGCCACGTCAAGCTCCTACGAGCAGTACTTC.

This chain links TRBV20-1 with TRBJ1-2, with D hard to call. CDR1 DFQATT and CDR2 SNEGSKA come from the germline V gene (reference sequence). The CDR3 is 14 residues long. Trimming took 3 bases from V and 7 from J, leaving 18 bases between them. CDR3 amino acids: CSARARRHYAGYTF. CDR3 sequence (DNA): TGCAGTGCTAGGGCACGGCGACATTATGCTGGCTACACCTTC.

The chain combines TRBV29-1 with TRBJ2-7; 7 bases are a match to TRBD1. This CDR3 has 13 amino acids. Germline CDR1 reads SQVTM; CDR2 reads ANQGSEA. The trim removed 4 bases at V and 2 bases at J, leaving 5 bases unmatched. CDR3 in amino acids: CSVAGTVTYEQYF. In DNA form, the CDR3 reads TGCAGCGTTGCCGGGACAGTTACCTACGAGCAGTACTTC.

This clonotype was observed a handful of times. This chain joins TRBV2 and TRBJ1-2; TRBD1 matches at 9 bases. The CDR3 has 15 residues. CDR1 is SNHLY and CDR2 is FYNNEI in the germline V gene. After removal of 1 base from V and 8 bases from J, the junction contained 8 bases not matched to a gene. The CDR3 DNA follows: TGTGCCAGCAGTGAAGACCCCGGGACAGGGAGCGGCTACACCTTC. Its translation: CASSEDPGTGSGYTF.

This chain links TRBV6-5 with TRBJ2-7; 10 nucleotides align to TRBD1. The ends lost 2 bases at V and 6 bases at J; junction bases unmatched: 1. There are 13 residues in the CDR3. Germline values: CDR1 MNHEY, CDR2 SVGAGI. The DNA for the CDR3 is TGTGCCAGCAGTTACGGGACAGGGGCCGAGCAGTACTTC. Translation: CASSYGTGAEQYF.

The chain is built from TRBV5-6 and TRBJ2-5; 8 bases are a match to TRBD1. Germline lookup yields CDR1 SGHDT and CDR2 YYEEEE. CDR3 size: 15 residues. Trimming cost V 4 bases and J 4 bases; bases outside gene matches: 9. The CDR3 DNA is TGTGCCAGCAGCGACAAAGGACAGGGCCTAGAGACCCAGTACTTC. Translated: CASSDKGQGLETQYF.

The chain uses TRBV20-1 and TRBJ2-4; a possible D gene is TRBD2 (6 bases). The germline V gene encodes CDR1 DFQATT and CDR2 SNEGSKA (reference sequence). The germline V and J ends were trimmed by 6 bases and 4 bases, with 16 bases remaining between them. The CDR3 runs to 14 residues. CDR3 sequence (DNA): TGCAGTGCCGGGCGGGGTCTAGCTAAAAACATTCAGTACTTC. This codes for CSAGRGLAKNIQYF.

CDR3 nucleotides: TGTGCCAGCAGCTTCCGTTCGGAATCTAGCACAGATACGCAGTATTTT. Translated: CASSFRSESSTDTQYF. The chain recombines TRBV11-1 with TRBJ2-3; D gene uncertain. Germline V gene sequence: CDR1 SGHAT, CDR2 FQDESV (reference sequence). Trimming took off 3 bases at V and 0 bases at J, with 13 bases between the two ends. This CDR3 spans 16 amino acids.

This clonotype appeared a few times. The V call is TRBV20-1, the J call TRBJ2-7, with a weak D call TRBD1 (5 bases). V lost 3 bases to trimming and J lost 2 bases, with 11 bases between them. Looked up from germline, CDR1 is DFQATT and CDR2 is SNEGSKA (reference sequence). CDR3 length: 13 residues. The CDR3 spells CSASFRAPYEQYF. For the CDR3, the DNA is TGCAGTGCTAGTTTCAGGGCCCCCTACGAGCAGTACTTC.

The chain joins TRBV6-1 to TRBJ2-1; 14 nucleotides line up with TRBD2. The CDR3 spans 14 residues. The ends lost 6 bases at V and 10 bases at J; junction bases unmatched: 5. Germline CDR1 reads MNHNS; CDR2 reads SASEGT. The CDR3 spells CASRTSGGDGEQFF. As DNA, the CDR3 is TGTGCCAGCAGGACTAGCGGGGGGGACGGGGAGCAGTTCTTC.

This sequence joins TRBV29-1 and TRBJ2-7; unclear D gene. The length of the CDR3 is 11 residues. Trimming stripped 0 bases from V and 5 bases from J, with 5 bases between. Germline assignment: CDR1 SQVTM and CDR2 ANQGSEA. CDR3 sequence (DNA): TGCAGCGTTGAAGAGGCCAACGAGCAGTACTTC. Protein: CSVEEANEQYF.

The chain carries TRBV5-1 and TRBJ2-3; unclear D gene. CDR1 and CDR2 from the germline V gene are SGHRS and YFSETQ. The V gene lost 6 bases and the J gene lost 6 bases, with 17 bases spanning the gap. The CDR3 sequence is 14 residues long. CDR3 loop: CASNLGRDGDTQYF. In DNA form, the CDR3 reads TGCGCCAGCAACCTAGGTCGCGATGGGGATACGCAGTATTTT.

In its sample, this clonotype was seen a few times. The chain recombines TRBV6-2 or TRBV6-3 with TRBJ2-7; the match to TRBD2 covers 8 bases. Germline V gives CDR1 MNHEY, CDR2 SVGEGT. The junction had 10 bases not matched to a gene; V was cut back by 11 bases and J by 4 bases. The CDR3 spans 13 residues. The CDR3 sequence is CAGGAGEGYEQYF. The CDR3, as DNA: TGTGCCGGGGGAGCGGGAGAGGGTTACGAGCAGTACTTC.

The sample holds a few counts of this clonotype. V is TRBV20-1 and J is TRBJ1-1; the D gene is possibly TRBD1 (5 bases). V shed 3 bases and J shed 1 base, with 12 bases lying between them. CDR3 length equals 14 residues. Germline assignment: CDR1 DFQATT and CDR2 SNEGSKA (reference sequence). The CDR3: CSASRTGGNTEAFF. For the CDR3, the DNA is TGCAGTGCTAGTCGAACAGGAGGGAACACTGAAGCTTTCTTT.

The CDR3 loop is CSLYLDVQSTDTQYF. The CDR3 DNA reads as TGCAGCCTTTACCTCGACGTTCAGAGCACAGATACGCAGTATTTT. The rearrangement links TRBV29-1 to TRBJ2-3; D ambiguous. CDR3 size: 15 residues. V lost 8 bases, J lost 0 bases, and 18 bases lay in between. Germline lookup yields CDR1 SQVTM and CDR2 ANQGSEA.

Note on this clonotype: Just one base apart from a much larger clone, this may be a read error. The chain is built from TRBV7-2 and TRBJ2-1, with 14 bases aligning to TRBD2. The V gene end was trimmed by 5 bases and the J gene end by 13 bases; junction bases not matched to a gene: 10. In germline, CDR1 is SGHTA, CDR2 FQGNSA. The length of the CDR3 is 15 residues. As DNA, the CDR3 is TGTGCCAGCAGCCGGGGACTAGCGGGAGAAGAGACCCAGTTCTTC. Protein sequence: CASSRGLAGEETQFF.

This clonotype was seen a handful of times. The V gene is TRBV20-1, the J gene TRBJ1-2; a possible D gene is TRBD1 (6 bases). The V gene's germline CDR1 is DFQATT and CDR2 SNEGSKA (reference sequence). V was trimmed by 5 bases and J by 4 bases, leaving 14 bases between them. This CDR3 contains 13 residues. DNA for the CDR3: TGCAGTGCTCTATCACAGGGAGGCTATGGCTACACCTTC. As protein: CSALSQGGYGYTF.

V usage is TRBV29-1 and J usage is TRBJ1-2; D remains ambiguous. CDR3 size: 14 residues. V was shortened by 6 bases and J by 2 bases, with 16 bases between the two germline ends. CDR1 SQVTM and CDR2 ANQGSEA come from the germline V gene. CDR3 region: CSVFKVTENYGYTF. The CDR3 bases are TGCAGCGTGTTTAAGGTGACCGAGAACTATGGCTACACCTTC.

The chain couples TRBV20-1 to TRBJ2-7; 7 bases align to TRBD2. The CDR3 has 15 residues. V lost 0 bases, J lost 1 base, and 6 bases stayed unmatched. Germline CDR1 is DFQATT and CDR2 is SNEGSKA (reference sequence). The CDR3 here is CSARDLTSRSYEQYF. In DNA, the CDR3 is TGCAGTGCTAGAGATTTGACTAGCAGGTCCTACGAGCAGTACTTC.

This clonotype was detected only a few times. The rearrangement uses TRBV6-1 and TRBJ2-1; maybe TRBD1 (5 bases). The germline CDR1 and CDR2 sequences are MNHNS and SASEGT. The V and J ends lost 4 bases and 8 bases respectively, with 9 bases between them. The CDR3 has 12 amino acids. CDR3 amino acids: CASSVRGDEQFF. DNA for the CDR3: TGTGCCAGCAGTGTTAGGGGCGATGAGCAGTTCTTC.

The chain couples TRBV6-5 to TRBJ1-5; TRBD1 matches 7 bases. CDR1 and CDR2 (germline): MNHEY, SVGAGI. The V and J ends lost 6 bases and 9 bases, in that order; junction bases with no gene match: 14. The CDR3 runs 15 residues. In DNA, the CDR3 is TGTGCCAGCAGCTCGGGACAGTATACTTGTGGGCCCCAGCATTTT. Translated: CASSSGQYTCGPQHF.

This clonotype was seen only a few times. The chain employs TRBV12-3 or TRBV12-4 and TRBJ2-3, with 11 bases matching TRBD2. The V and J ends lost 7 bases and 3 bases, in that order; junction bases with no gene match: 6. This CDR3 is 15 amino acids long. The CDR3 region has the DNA TGTGCCAGCACCCAGATAGCGGGGGGGACAGATACGCAGTATTTT. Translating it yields CASTQIAGGTDTQYF.

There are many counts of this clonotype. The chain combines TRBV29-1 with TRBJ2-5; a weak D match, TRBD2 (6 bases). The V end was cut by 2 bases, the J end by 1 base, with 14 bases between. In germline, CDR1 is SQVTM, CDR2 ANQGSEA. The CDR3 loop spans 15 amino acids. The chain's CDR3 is CSVESPREAQETQYF. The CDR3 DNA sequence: TGCAGCGTTGAATCGCCCAGGGAGGCCCAAGAGACCCAGTACTTC.

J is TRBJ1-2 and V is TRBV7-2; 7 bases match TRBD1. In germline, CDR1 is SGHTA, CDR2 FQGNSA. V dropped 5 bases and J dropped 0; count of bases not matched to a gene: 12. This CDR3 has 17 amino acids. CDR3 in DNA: TGTGCCAGCAGCCAAGAGAGGGGGCTACTGGCTAACTATGGCTACACCTTC. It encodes CASSQERGLLANYGYTF.

CDR3 nucleotide sequence: TGCGCCAGCAGCCAAGATCAACAGAGGTTCTACGGCTACACCTTC. This codes for CASSQDQQRFYGYTF. The chain carries TRBV4-1 and TRBJ1-2, with D hard to call. V was pared by 0 bases and J by 8 bases, with 16 bases between. Germline values: CDR1 MGHRA, CDR2 YSYEKL. The CDR3 extends over 15 amino acids.